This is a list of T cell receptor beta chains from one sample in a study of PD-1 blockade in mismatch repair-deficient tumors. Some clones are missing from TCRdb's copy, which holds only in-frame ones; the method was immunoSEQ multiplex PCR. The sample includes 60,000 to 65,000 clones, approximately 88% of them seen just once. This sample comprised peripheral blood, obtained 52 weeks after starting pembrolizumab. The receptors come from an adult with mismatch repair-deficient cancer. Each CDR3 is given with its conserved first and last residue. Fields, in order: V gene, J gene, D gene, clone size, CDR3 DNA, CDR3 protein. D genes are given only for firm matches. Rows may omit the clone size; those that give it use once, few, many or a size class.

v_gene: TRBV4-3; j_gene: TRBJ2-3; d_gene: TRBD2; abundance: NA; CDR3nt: TGCGCCAGCAGCCAAGGCGGGGGGCTCGGGGATACGCAGTATTTT; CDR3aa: CASSQGGGLGDTQYF
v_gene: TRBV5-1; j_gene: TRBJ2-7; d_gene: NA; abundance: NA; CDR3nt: TGCGCCAGCAGCTATGGACAGACCTACGAGCAGTACTTC; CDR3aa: CASSYGQTYEQYF
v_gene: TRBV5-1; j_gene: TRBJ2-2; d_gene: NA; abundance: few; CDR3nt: TGCGCCAGCAGCTTCGGGGCTGGCGGGGAGCTGTTTTTT; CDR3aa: CASSFGAGGELFF
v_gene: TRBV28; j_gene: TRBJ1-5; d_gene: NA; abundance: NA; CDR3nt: TGTGCCAGCAGGCTTAGGACAGGCAATCAGCCCCAGCATTTT; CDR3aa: CASRLRTGNQPQHF
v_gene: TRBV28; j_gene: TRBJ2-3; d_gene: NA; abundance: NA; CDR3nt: TGTGCCAGCAGCACGCCGTCTATGGAGGACACAGATACGCAGTATTTT; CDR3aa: CASSTPSMEDTDTQYF
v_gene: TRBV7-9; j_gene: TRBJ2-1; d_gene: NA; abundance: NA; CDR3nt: TGTGCCAGCAGCCCGCTCTACGATGAGCAGTTCTTC; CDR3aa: CASSPLYDEQFF
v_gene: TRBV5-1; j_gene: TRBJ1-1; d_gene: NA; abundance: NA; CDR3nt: TGCGCCAGCAGCTTGGAGGCCCGATCGAACACTGAAGCTTTCTTT; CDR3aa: CASSLEARSNTEAFF
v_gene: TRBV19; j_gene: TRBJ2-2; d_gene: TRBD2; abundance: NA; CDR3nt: TGTGCCAGTAGGCGGGGACTAGCGGGGAACACCGGGGAGCTGTTTTTT; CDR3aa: CASRRGLAGNTGELFF
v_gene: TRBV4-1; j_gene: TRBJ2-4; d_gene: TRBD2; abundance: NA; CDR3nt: TGCGCCAGCAGCGTATGGACTAGCGGGATCAAAGGTCTAGCCAAAAACATTCAGTACTTC; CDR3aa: CASSVWTSGIKGLAKNIQYF
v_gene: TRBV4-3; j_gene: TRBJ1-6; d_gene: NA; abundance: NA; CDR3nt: TGCGCCAGCAGCCAAAGAACCGGGCAGAGTGGCTCACCCCTCCACTTT; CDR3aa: CASSQRTGQSGSPLHF
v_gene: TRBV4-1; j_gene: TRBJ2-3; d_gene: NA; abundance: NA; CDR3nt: TGCGCCAGCAGCCAAGACCCCTCAGATACGCAGTATTTT; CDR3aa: CASSQDPSDTQYF
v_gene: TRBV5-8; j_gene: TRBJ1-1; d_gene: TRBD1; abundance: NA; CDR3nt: TGTGCCAGCAGCATCTCCTTTGACAGGGCACTGAACACTGAAGCTTTCTTT; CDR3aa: CASSISFDRALNTEAFF
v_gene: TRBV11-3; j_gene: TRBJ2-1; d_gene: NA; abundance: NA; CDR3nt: TGTGCCAGCAGCTTAGCTGCCTCCTACAATGAGCAGTTCTTC; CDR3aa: CASSLAASYNEQFF
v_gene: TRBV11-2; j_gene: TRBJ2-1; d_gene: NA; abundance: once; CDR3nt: TGTGCCAGCAGCTTAGAGGCAGGGTCTTATTACAATGAGCAGTTCTTC; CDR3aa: CASSLEAGSYYNEQFF
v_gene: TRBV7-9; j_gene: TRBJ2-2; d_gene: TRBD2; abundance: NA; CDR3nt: TGTGCCAGCAGCTGGCCTCCTCACGGGAGGTCCGGGGAGCTGTTTTTT; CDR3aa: CASSWPPHGRSGELFF
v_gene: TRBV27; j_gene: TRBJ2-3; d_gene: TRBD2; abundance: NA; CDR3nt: TGTGCCAGCAGTTTACTTCTAGCGGGAGTCGGAACAGATACGCAGTATTTT; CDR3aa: CASSLLLAGVGTDTQYF
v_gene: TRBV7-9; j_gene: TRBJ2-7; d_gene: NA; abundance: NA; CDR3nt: TGTGCCAGCGCTCTTAGCGGTCGACACTACGAGCAGTACTTC; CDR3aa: CASALSGRHYEQYF
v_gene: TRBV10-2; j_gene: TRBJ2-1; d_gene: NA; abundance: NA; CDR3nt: TGCGCCAGCGACGGGCCCTCTTACAATGAGCAGTTCTTC; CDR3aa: CASDGPSYNEQFF
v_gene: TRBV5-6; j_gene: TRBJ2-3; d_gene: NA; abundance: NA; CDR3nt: TGTGCCAGCAGCTTGCCCAGCCGGGGTCAAGATACGCAGTATTTT; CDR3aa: CASSLPSRGQDTQYF
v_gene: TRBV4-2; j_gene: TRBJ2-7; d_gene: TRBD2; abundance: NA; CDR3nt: TGTGCCAGCAGCCAACTCTCCGGGACTAGCGGCGAGCAGTACTTC; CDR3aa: CASSQLSGTSGEQYF
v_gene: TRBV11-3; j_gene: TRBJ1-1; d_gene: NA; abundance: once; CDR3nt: TGTGCCAGCAGATTAGGGGGGGAGAAGGCTGAAGCTTTCTTT; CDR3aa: CASRLGGEKAEAFF
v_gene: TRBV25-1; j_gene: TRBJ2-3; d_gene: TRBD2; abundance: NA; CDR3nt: TGTGCCAGCAGTGAATATACTCGCGGGAGTAGAACGCAGTATTTT; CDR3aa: CASSEYTRGSRTQYF
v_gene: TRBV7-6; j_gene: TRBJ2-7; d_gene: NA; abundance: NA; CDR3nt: TGTGCCAGCAGCTTAGAACAGCGCTCCTACGAGCAGTACTTC; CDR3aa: CASSLEQRSYEQYF